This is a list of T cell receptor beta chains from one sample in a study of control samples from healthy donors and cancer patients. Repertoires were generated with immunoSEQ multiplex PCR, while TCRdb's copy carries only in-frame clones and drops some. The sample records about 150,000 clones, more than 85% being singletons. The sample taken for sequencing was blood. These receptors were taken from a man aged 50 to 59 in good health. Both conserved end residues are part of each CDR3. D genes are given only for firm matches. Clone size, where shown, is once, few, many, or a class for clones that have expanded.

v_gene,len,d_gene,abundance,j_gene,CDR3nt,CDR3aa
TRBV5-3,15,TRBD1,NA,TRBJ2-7,TGTGCCAGAAGCTTGGAGGGGGACAGGGGTTACGAGCAGTACTTC,CARSLEGDRGYEQYF
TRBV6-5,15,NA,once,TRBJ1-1,TGTGCCAGCAGCCGTGGGCCAGGGCTGAACACTGAAGCTTTCTTT,CASSRGPGLNTEAFF
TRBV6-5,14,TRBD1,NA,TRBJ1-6,TGTGCCAGCCGCCGGGACAGCTATAATTCACCCCTCCACTTT,CASRRDSYNSPLHF
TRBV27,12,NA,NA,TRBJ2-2,TGTGCCAGCAGTCCCCAAATCGGGGAGCTGTTTTTT,CASSPQIGELFF
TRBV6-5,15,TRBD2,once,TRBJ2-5,TGTGCCAGCAGTTCGAATAGCGGGCCACAAGAGACCCAGTACTTC,CASSSNSGPQETQYF
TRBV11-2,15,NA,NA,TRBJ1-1,TGTGCCAGCAGCGAAATAGGGGGATTGATTACTGAAGCTTTCTTT,CASSEIGGLITEAFF
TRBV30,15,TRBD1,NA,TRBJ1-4,TGTGCCTGGAGACCAAAGACAGGGGGTAATGAAAAACTGTTTTTT,CAWRPKTGGNEKLFF
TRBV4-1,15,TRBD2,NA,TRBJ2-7,TGCGCCAGCAGCCGAATACTAGCGGGAGGTAACGAGCAGTACTTC,CASSRILAGGNEQYF
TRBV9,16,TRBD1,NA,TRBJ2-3,TGTGCCAGCAGCGTTCGACAGGGGGCATCGGCAGATACGCAGTATTTT,CASSVRQGASADTQYF
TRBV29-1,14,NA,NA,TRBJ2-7,TGCAGCGTCGTCGGGTGGGGAGGTAACTACGAGCAGTACTTC,CSVVGWGGNYEQYF
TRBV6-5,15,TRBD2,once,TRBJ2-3,TGTGCCAGCAGGGGACTAGCGGGAAACACAGATACGCAGTATTTT,CASRGLAGNTDTQYF
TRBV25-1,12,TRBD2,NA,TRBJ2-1,TGTGCCAGCCGAGCGGGATACAATGAGCAGTTCTTC,CASRAGYNEQFF
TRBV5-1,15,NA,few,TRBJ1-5,TGCGCCAGCAGCTTTGAAGGCGGTACTAATCAGCCCCAGCATTTT,CASSFEGGTNQPQHF
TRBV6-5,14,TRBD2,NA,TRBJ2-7,TGTGCCAGCAGCACTAGCGGGAGTGTCGACGAGCAGTACTTC,CASSTSGSVDEQYF
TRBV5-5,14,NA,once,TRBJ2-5,TGTGCCAGCAGCTTGGTAGCAGGGGAAGAGACCCAGTACTTC,CASSLVAGEETQYF
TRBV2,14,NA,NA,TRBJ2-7,TGTGCCAGCAGTGAAAGTGCAGCAGCCTACGAGCAGTACTTC,CASSESAAAYEQYF
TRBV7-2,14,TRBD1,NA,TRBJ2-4,TGTGCCAGCAGCGCCAGGGGGGCCAAAAACATTCAGTACTTC,CASSARGAKNIQYF
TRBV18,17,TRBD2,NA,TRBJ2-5,TGTGCCAGCTCACCACGCGGCGGAGCGGGAGGTCAAGAGACCCAGTACTTC,CASSPRGGAGGQETQYF
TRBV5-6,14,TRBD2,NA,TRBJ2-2,TGTGCCAGCGGGGGCGGGAGGAGGACCGGGGAGCTGTTTTTT,CASGGGRRTGELFF
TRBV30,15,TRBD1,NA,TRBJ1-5,TGTGCCTGGAAGAGGGCTGGTACAGGGGGACAGCCCCAGCATTTT,CAWKRAGTGGQPQHF
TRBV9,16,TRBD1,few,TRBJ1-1,TGTGCCAGCAGCGTAGGGACAGGGACTATGAACACTGAAGCTTTCTTT,CASSVGTGTMNTEAFF
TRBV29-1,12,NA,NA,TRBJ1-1,TGCAGCGTCTCAAGGGGGAACACTGAAGCTTTCTTT,CSVSRGNTEAFF
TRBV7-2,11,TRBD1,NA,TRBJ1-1,TGTGCCAGCAGAGGACAGGAAACGGCTTTCTTT,CASRGQETAFF
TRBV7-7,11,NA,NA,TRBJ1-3,TGTGCTAGCATTTCTGGAAACACCATATATTTT,CASISGNTIYF
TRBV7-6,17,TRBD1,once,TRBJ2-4,TGTGCCAGCAGCCCAGGGACAGGCGGTTCCCTCAAAAACATTCAGTACTTC,CASSPGTGGSLKNIQYF
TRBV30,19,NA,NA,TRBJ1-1,TGTGCCTGGAGTGTAACCCGGGAAAGGGGTCAACATAGGAACACTGAAGCTTTCTTT,CAWSVTRERGQHRNTEAFF
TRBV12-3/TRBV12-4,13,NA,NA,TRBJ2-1,TGTGCCAGCCGTCCGAGCTCCTACAATGAGCAGTTCTTC,CASRPSSYNEQFF
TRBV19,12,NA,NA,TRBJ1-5,TGTGCCAGTAGTCCCCTCGATCAACCCCAGCATTTT,CASSPLDQPQHF
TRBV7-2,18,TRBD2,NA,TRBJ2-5,TGTGCCAGCAGCCCGCCATGGACTAGCGGGAGGGCCCGGGAGACCCAGTACTTC,CASSPPWTSGRARETQYF
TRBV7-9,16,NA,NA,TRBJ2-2,TGTGCCAGCAGGAAAAGGACAGATCGGGACACCGGGGAGCTGTTTTTT,CASRKRTDRDTGELFF
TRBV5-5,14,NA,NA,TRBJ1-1,TGTGCCAGCAGCTTCGGATCAGGGAGGACTGAAGCTTTCTTT,CASSFGSGRTEAFF
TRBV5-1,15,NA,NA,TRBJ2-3,TGCGCCAGCAGCCCCGTGCGGCAGGGAACAGATACGCAGTATTTT,CASSPVRQGTDTQYF
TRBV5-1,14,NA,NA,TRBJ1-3,TGCGCCAGCAGCGCGGGACACCCTGGAAACACCATATATTTT,CASSAGHPGNTIYF
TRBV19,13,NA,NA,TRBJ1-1,TGTGCCAGTAAGGGTCCGGAGAACACTGAAGCTTTCTTT,CASKGPENTEAFF
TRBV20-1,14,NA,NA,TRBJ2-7,TGCAGTGCTAGTGGGAGAGGCGGTTCCTACGAGCAGTACTTC,CSASGRGGSYEQYF
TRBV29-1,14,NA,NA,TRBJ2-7,TGCAGCGCCCGAGGAGGGGAAAGCTCCTACGAGCAGTACTTC,CSARGGESSYEQYF
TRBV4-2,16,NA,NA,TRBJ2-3,TGTGCCAGCAGCCAAGAGCAGGGGGGGAACACAGATACGCAGTATTTT,CASSQEQGGNTDTQYF
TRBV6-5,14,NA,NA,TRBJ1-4,TGTGCCAGCAGTTACGGATACGCCGGTGAAAAACTGTTTTTT,CASSYGYAGEKLFF
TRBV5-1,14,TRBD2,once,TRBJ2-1,TGCGCCAGCACCGGCGGGACTAGGCGAAATGAGCAGTTCTTC,CASTGGTRRNEQFF